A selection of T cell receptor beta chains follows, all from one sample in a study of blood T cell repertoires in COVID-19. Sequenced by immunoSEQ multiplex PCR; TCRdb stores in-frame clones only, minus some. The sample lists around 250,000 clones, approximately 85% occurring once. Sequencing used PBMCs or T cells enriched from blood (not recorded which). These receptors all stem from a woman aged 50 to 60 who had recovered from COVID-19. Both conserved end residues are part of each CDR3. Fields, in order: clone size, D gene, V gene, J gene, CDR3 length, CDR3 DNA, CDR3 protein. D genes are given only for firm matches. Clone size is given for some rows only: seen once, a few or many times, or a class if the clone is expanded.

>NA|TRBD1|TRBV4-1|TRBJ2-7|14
TGCGCCAGCAGCCAAAGGACAGGGGTGGACGAGCAGTACTTC
CASSQRTGVDEQYF
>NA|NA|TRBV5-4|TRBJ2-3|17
TGTGCCAGCAGCTTAGCGGTCGACTCCTGGGGTACAGATACGCAGTATTTT
CASSLAVDSWGTDTQYF
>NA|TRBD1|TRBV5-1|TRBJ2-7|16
TGCGCCAGCAGCTCCATTGCAGGGACAGGGACCTACGAGCAGTACTTC
CASSSIAGTGTYEQYF
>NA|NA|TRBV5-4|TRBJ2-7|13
TGTGCCAGCAGCTTGGGGCAGGACTACGAGCAGTACTTC
CASSLGQDYEQYF
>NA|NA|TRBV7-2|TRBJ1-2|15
TGTGCCAGCAGCTTAGGACAGCCTTATAACTATGGCTACACCTTC
CASSLGQPYNYGYTF
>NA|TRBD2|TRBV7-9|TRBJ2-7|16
TGTGCCAGCAGCTTCTCTCTAGCGGGAGTGGGATACGAGCAGTACTTC
CASSFSLAGVGYEQYF
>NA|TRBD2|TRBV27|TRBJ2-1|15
TGTGCCAGCAGTTCCCCGGGACTAGCGGGAGATGAGCAGTTCTTC
CASSSPGLAGDEQFF
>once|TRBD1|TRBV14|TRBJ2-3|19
TGTGCCAGCAGCCAATTCCTGGAAGGGGGCCTAAGTAACACAGATACGCAGTATTTT
CASSQFLEGGLSNTDTQYF
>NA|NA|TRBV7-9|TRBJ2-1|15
TGTGCCAGCAGCTTAGGGGCCCAGCGGATGAATGAGCAGTTCTTC
CASSLGAQRMNEQFF
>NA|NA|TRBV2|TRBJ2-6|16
TGTGCCAGCAGTGGGACAGCCAGCTCTGGGGCCAACGTCCTGACTTTC
CASSGTASSGANVLTF
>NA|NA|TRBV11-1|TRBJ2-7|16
TGTGCCAGCAGCTTATTTGTCGACTCGTTGTCCTACGAGCAGTACTTC
CASSLFVDSLSYEQYF
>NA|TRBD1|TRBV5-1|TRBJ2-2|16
TGCGCCAGCAGCTTGCCCCGGGACAGGAACACCGGGGAGCTGTTTTTT
CASSLPRDRNTGELFF
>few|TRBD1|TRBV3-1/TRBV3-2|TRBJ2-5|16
TGTGCCAGCAGCCAAGACCCGACAGGGTACCAAGAGACCCAGTACTTC
CASSQDPTGYQETQYF
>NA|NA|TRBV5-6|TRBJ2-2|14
TGTGCCAGCAGCTTGAGCGGTTACACCGGGGAGCTGTTTTTT
CASSLSGYTGELFF
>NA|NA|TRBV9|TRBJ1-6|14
TGTGCCAGCAGCGCAGGAAGCCCGAATTCACCCCTCCACTTT
CASSAGSPNSPLHF
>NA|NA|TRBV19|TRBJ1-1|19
TGTGCCAGTAGTATAGCCCCCCCGCCTACAGGGATAGATGAGGCTGAAGCTTTCTTT
CASSIAPPPTGIDEAEAFF
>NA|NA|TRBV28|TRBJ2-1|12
TGTGCCAGCAGTTTACCGGGGGATGAGCAGTTCTTC
CASSLPGDEQFF
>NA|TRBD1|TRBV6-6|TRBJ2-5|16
TGTGCCAGCAGTTACGGGGCAACAGGGGGAGGAGAGACCCAGTACTTC
CASSYGATGGGETQYF
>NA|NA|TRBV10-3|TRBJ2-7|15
TGTGCCATCAGGCGGGACCTCTTTAGCTCCTACGAGCAGTACTTC
CAIRRDLFSSYEQYF
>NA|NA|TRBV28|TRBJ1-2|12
TGTGCCAGCAGTCTAGGACAGCTTGGCTACACCTTC
CASSLGQLGYTF
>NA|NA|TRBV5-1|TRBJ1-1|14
TGCGCCAGCAGCTTGGTACCGGTGAACACTGAAGCTTTCTTT
CASSLVPVNTEAFF
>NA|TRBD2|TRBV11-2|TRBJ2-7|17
TGTGCCAGCAGCCCCGGGACTAGCGGGAGGGCCCTAGGCGAGCAGTACTTC
CASSPGTSGRALGEQYF
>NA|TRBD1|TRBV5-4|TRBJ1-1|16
TGTGCCAGCAGCCCGCCAGGGGGCGGAATGGACACTGAAGCTTTCTTT
CASSPPGGGMDTEAFF
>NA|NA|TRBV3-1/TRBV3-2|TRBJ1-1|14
TGTGCCAGCAGCCAGCCTACAGGGTCGGGTGAAGCTTTCTTT
CASSQPTGSGEAFF
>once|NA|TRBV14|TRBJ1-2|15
TGTGCCAGCAGCCGCATGACAGCAGGCTCTTATGGCTACACCTTC
CASSRMTAGSYGYTF
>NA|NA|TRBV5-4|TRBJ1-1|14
TGTGCCAGCAGCCCCCGTGGGAGGGGCACTGAAGCTTTCTTT
CASSPRGRGTEAFF
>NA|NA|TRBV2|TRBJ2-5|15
TGTGCCAGCATGAGTTGGGACTCGGGACAAGAGACCCAGTACTTC
CASMSWDSGQETQYF
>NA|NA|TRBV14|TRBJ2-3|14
TGTGCCAGCAGCCAAGCCCGAAGCCCAGATACGCAGTATTTT
CASSQARSPDTQYF
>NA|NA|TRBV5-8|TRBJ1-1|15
TGTGCCAGCAGCTCCCTTACAGTAAGGGGCACTGAAGCTTTCTTT
CASSSLTVRGTEAFF
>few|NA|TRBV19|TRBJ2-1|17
TGTGCCAGTAGTACTGTCAAACTCGGGAGTACGAAGAATGAGCAGTTCTTC
CASSTVKLGSTKNEQFF
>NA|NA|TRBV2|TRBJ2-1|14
TGTGCCAGCAGTGCGGCTAGCTGGTACAATGAGCAGTTCTTC
CASSAASWYNEQFF
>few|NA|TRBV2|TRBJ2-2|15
TGTGCCAGCAGTGTGGGGGAGGTGACCACCGGGGAGCTGTTTTTT
CASSVGEVTTGELFF
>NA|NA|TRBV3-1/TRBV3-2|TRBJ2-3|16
TGTGCCAGCAGCCAAAGTAGCCCCTCCCGCACAGATACGCAGTATTTT
CASSQSSPSRTDTQYF
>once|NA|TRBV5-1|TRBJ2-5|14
TGCGCCAGCAGACTCGGACAGCTGGAAGAGACCCAGTACTTC
CASRLGQLEETQYF
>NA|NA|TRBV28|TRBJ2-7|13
TGTGCCGCGGGGAACAGGCAACACTACGAGCAGTACTTC
CAAGNRQHYEQYF
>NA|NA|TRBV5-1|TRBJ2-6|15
TGCGCCAGCAGCCAGACGGGGTCTGGGGCCAACGTCCTGACTTTC
CASSQTGSGANVLTF
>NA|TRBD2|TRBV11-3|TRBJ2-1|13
TGTGCCAGCAGCTCTGGGACTAGCGGTGAGCAGTTCTTC
CASSSGTSGEQFF
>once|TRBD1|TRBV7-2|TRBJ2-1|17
TGTGCCAGCAGCTTAGCCCAGACAGGGCTGAACGGAAATGAGCAGTTCTTC
CASSLAQTGLNGNEQFF
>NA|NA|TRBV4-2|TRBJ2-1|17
TGTGCCAGCAGCCAAGATGCCCCGTTGAGCTCCTACAATGAGCAGTTCTTC
CASSQDAPLSSYNEQFF
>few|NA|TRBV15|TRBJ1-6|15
TGTGCCACCAGCAGAGATCTGGAGGGCGCTTCACCCCTCCACTTT
CATSRDLEGASPLHF
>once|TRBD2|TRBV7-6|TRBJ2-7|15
TGTGCCAGCAGCTTACCCGGGACTAGCGGCTACGAGCAGTACTTC
CASSLPGTSGYEQYF
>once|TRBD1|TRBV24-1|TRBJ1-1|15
TGTGCCACCAGTGATCCCGGACAGGGGGACACTGAAGCTTTCTTT
CATSDPGQGDTEAFF